The rows below give T cell receptor beta chains drawn from one sample of a study of CD8 T cells in Susac syndrome. Each CDR3 protein gets one entry after TCRdb re-called the immunoSEQ multiplex PCR reads with MiXCR. The repertoire includes around 270,000 distinct CDR3 sequences, roughly 85% of them detected once, and 0.21% sits in the top ten. Sequenced: CD8+ T cells from PBMCs. The receptors derive from a human donor with multiple sclerosis. The CDR3 runs from the conserved cysteine through the conserved F or W. D genes are given only for firm matches. Some rows mark clone size as missing; the rest say once, few, many or name a class of expanded clone.

TRBV30,TRBJ2-7,TRBD1,once,CAWSAPGQGFYEQYF,TGTGCCTGGAGCGCGCCGGGACAGGGGTTCTACGAGCAGTACTTC
TRBV4-3,TRBJ1-3,-,few,CASSQDHPEVSSGNTIYF,TGCGCCAGCAGCCAAGATCATCCGGAAGTGAGCTCTGGAAACACCATATATTTT
TRBV7-2,TRBJ2-6,-,-,CASSSFFSGANVLTF,TGTGCCAGCAGTTCCTTTTTCTCTGGGGCCAACGTCCTGACTTTC
TRBV5-5,TRBJ1-3,TRBD1,-,CASSLPPNLGTGAGNTIYF,TGTGCCAGCAGCTTGCCTCCAAACCTTGGGACAGGGGCTGGAAACACCATATATTTT
TRBV11-1,TRBJ2-6,-,-,CASSSPFQPSPSSGANVLTF,TGTGCCAGCAGCTCTCCGTTCCAGCCCTCTCCTAGCTCTGGGGCCAACGTCCTGACTTTC
TRBV7-9,TRBJ1-4,TRBD1,-,CASSLEVRLDRDEKLFF,TGTGCCAGCAGCTTAGAAGTACGGTTGGACAGGGATGAAAAACTGTTTTTT
TRBV27,TRBJ2-1,-,-,CAIIGQNNEQFF,TGTGCCATCATAGGACAGAACAATGAGCAGTTCTTC
TRBV6-5,TRBJ2-1,TRBD2,-,CASSYSTGGIVYNEQFF,TGTGCCAGCAGTTACTCGACGGGGGGGATTGTCTACAATGAGCAGTTCTTC
TRBV11-2,TRBJ2-5,TRBD2,-,CASSLGTSGRLQETQYF,TGTGCCAGCAGCTTAGGGACTAGCGGGAGGTTACAAGAGACCCAGTACTTC
TRBV6-2/TRBV6-3,TRBJ1-2,-,few,CASSYTGNYGYTF,TGTGCCAGCAGTTATACAGGCAACTATGGCTACACCTTC
TRBV6-5,TRBJ2-7,-,-,CASSYRSMEYEQYF,TGTGCCAGCAGTTACCGATCCATGGAGTACGAGCAGTACTTC
TRBV20-1,TRBJ1-2,TRBD1,-,CSARDRENYGYTF,TGCAGTGCAAGGGACAGGGAAAACTATGGCTACACCTTC
TRBV5-1,TRBJ2-6,-,-,CASSLYVSGALSGANVLTF,TGCGCCAGCAGCTTGTACGTGTCAGGGGCCCTCTCTGGGGCCAACGTCCTGACTTTC
TRBV7-9,TRBJ2-1,-,-,CASSWDLSYNEQFF,TGTGCCAGCAGCTGGGACCTCTCCTACAATGAGCAGTTCTTC
TRBV27,TRBJ2-7,TRBD2,-,CASSLSVSGNYEQYF,TGTGCCAGCAGTCTAAGCGTTAGCGGGAACTACGAGCAGTACTTC
TRBV15,TRBJ1-5,TRBD1,-,CATTSDRGSNQPQHF,TGTGCCACCACCTCGGACAGGGGTAGCAATCAGCCCCAGCATTTT
TRBV11-2,TRBJ2-3,-,few,CASSLPDTQYF,TGTGCCAGCAGTCTGCCAGATACGCAGTATTTT
TRBV4-3,TRBJ1-4,-,-,CASSQELGRRDEKLFF,TGCGCCAGCAGCCAAGAACTAGGGCGAAGAGATGAAAAACTGTTTTTT
TRBV5-1,TRBJ1-1,TRBD1,-,CASSDGTGFTEAFF,TGCGCCAGCAGCGACGGGACAGGGTTCACTGAAGCTTTCTTT
TRBV27,TRBJ1-2,TRBD1,-,CASGGQGASGYTF,TGTGCCAGCGGTGGACAGGGGGCAAGTGGCTACACCTTC
TRBV7-9,TRBJ2-1,TRBD2,-,CASSRASGTIGEQFF,TGTGCCAGCAGCCGAGCTAGCGGGACCATAGGTGAGCAGTTCTTC
TRBV6-5,TRBJ1-2,TRBD1,-,CASSYEGQGDYGYTF,TGTGCCAGCAGTTACGAGGGACAGGGGGACTATGGCTACACCTTC
TRBV5-6,TRBJ2-2,TRBD2,-,CASSAASGGNTGELFF,TGTGCCAGCAGCGCCGCTAGCGGGGGGAACACCGGGGAGCTGTTTTTT
TRBV10-3,TRBJ2-7,-,-,CAIRRLGGEQYF,TGTGCCATCAGGAGACTAGGGGGCGAGCAGTACTTC
TRBV13,TRBJ2-1,-,-,CASSQNGNEQFF,TGTGCCAGCAGCCAAAACGGCAATGAGCAGTTCTTC
TRBV5-4,TRBJ2-3,-,-,CASNGPTDTQYF,TGTGCCAGCAACGGGCCCACAGATACGCAGTATTTT
TRBV6-2/TRBV6-3,TRBJ2-1,TRBD1,-,CASSYFTGQGTVEKFF,TGTGCCAGCAGTTACTTTACCGGACAGGGTACGGTGGAAAAGTTCTTC
TRBV7-8,TRBJ2-1,-,-,CASSLGTGMDEQFF,TGTGCCAGCAGCTTAGGTACAGGGATGGATGAGCAGTTCTTC
TRBV27,TRBJ2-2,TRBD2,few,CASSLSGRATGELFF,TGTGCCAGCAGCCTTAGCGGGAGGGCCACCGGGGAGCTGTTTTTT
TRBV2,TRBJ1-3,-,-,CASSEALGPGGSGNTIYF,TGTGCCAGCAGTGAAGCGCTTGGGCCTGGAGGCTCTGGAAACACCATATATTTT
TRBV9,TRBJ1-1,TRBD1,-,CASSLWDRVVPEAFF,TGTGCCAGCAGCCTTTGGGACAGGGTGGTGCCTGAAGCTTTCTTT
TRBV12-3/TRBV12-4,TRBJ1-4,-,-,CASSRLEAVGKLFF,TGTGCCAGCAGTCGACTGGAGGCGGTGGGAAAACTGTTTTTT
TRBV20-1,TRBJ2-1,-,-,CSARVASNEQFF,TGCAGTGCTAGAGTTGCTAGCAATGAGCAGTTCTTC
TRBV4-3,TRBJ2-2,-,-,CASSSSRAAGELFF,TGCGCCAGCAGCTCCAGCAGAGCCGCCGGGGAGCTGTTTTTT
TRBV12-3/TRBV12-4,TRBJ1-1,-,-,CASSLIRTFEAFF,TGTGCCAGCAGTTTAATCAGGACTTTTGAAGCTTTCTTT
TRBV28,TRBJ2-1,-,-,CASSLRGPPYNEQFF,TGTGCCAGCAGTTTACGGGGGCCTCCCTACAATGAGCAGTTCTTC
TRBV3-1,TRBJ1-6,-,-,CASSHLRTTSSYNSPLHF,TGTGCCAGCAGCCACCTCCGGACGACGAGCTCCTATAATTCACCCCTCCACTTT
TRBV7-9,TRBJ1-4,-,-,CASSSNSPQGLTNEKLFF,TGTGCCAGCAGCTCCAACTCACCCCAGGGATTAACTAATGAAAAACTGTTTTTT
TRBV5-6,TRBJ2-1,TRBD2,once,CASSGWGGNEQFF,TGTGCCAGCAGCGGGTGGGGGGGCAATGAGCAGTTCTTC
TRBV27,TRBJ2-1,TRBD2,-,CASSSPSTSAGGVYNEQFF,TGTGCCAGCAGTTCCCCGTCGACTAGCGCGGGGGGGGTGTACAATGAGCAGTTCTTC
TRBV4-1,TRBJ1-5,-,-,CASSQGGVRPNQPQHF,TGCGCCAGCAGCCAAGGAGGAGTCCGGCCAAATCAGCCCCAGCATTTT
TRBV7-9,TRBJ2-7,-,-,CASSLGGASYEQYF,TGTGCCAGCAGCTTAGGTGGGGCGTCCTACGAGCAGTACTTC
TRBV7-2,TRBJ2-1,-,-,CASSLALGGTRNNEQFF,TGTGCCAGCAGCTTAGCGCTAGGGGGAACAAGGAACAATGAGCAGTTCTTC
TRBV7-9,TRBJ2-5,TRBD2,-,CASLRGSQETQYF,TGTGCCAGCTTGCGGGGGAGCCAAGAGACCCAGTACTTC
TRBV6-2/TRBV6-3,TRBJ1-1,TRBD1,-,CASSYSTGAEAFF,TGTGCCAGCAGTTACTCGACAGGGGCTGAAGCTTTCTTT
TRBV12-3/TRBV12-4,TRBJ1-2,-,-,CASSLVSYGYTF,TGTGCCAGCAGTTTAGTCAGTTATGGCTACACCTTC
TRBV29-1,TRBJ2-7,-,-,CSVEGPYEQYF,TGCAGCGTTGAGGGACCCTACGAGCAGTACTTC
TRBV20-1,TRBJ2-7,-,once,CSAPSGESGVRSHYEQYF,TGCAGTGCTCCATCGGGCGAAAGCGGAGTCCGTTCCCATTACGAGCAGTACTTC
TRBV28,TRBJ2-1,-,-,CASRGTPYNEQFF,TGTGCCAGCAGGGGGACACCCTACAATGAGCAGTTCTTC
TRBV19,TRBJ1-1,-,-,CASSIDEWVTEAFF,TGTGCCAGTAGTATAGACGAGTGGGTGACTGAAGCTTTCTTT
TRBV28,TRBJ2-2,-,-,CASVLGEVNTGELFF,TGTGCCAGCGTTTTAGGGGAGGTGAACACCGGGGAGCTGTTTTTT
TRBV9,TRBJ1-2,-,-,CASSGLSDRLYGYTF,TGTGCCAGCAGCGGGCTGAGTGACAGACTATATGGCTACACCTTC
TRBV19,TRBJ1-1,TRBD1,-,CASSTPDRGPGEAFF,TGTGCCAGTAGTACCCCGGACAGGGGGCCGGGTGAAGCTTTCTTT
TRBV5-1,TRBJ2-3,-,-,CASSLGHRAPSTDTQYF,TGCGCCAGCAGCTTGGGTCACAGGGCCCCTAGCACAGATACGCAGTATTTT
TRBV4-3,TRBJ1-1,-,-,CASSQRSDGNTEAFF,TGCGCCAGCAGCCAACGGTCAGACGGCAACACTGAAGCTTTCTTT
TRBV27,TRBJ1-5,-,-,CASSPQPYSNQPQHF,TGTGCCAGCAGTCCCCAGCCTTATAGCAATCAGCCCCAGCATTTT
TRBV4-3,TRBJ1-2,-,-,CASSQARARFSRYTF,TGCGCCAGCAGCCAAGCCAGGGCCCGCTTTTCCCGCTACACCTTC
TRBV30,TRBJ2-3,TRBD2,-,CAWTQVGLAEVTDTQYF,TGTGCCTGGACTCAGGTGGGACTAGCGGAGGTCACAGATACGCAGTATTTT
TRBV25-1,TRBJ2-1,-,-,CASSALGRAVFF,TGTGCCAGCAGTGCCTTAGGTAGGGCCGTGTTCTTC
TRBV7-9,TRBJ1-2,TRBD1,-,CASSLDRAHLGYTF,TGTGCCAGCAGCTTGGACAGGGCCCATCTTGGCTACACCTTC